The entry below gives a single TCR beta chain sequence along with its context. This entry is derived from a study of T cell repertoires in cytomegalovirus infection. The junction had 3 bases not matched to a gene; V was cut back by 8 bases and J by 0 bases. Germline CDR1 reads WSHSY; CDR2 reads SAAADI. There are 14 residues in the CDR3. MiXCR was run by TCRdb on the reads, yielding one entry per CDR3 protein. The sample holds roughly 280,000 distinct CDR3 sequences, 8% to 9.5% seen once. V and J are TRBV10-2 and TRBJ1-3, with 8 bases that match TRBD1. Sequencing used PBMCs. The clonotype comes from a human donor in good health (CMV status not recorded). Some clones in this sample may be carry-over from other donors' samples. The CDR3 sequence is CASWDRSSGNTIYF. CDR3 sequence (DNA): TGCGCCAGCTGGGACAGGAGCTCTGGAAACACCATATATTTT.